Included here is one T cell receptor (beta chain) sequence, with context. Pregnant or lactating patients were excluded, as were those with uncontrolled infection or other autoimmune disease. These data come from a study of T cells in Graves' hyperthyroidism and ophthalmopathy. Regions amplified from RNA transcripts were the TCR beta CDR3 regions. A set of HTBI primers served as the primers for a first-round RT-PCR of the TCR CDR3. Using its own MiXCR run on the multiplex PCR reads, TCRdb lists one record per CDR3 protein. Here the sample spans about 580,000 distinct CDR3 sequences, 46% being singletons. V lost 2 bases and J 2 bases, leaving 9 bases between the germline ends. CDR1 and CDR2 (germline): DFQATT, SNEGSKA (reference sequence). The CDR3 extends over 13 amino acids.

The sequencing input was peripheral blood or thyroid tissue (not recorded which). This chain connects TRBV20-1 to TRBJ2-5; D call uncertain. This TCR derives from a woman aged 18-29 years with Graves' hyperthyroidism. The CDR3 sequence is CSARPPGQETQYF. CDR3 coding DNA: TGCAGTGCTAGACCGCCCGGACAAGAGACCCAGTACTTC.